This T cell receptor beta chain derives from a study of lymphopenia after photon versus proton radiotherapy. Study-wide results and limits: Larger post-nadir TCR diversity loss correlated inversely with survival in deceased patients. Post-nadir diversity loss with photons came from oligoclonal expansion, particularly CD8+ Temra cells. Relative stability marked proton patients; photon patients lost diversity and naive cells.

This CDR3 contains 17 residues. Per germline, CDR1 LGHNA and CDR2 YSLEER. Germline trimming cut 3 bases from V and 4 bases from J; bases unmatched to any gene: 3. Assay: immunoSEQ multiplex PCR; the TCRdb copy retains only in-frame clones and omits some. The sample contains roughly 40,000 clones, about 85% of which appear only once. Concerning this clone: Its antigen is undetermined.

This sequence originates from a woman in her 70s with pancreatic cancer. This chain uses TRBV4-3 with TRBJ2-2; 15 nucleotides align to TRBD2. The starting material was peripheral blood, obtained from a patient treated with proton-based radiotherapy. This CDR3 is CASSQGLAGGPTGELFF. In DNA form, the CDR3 reads TGCGCCAGCAGCCAGGGACTAGCGGGAGGCCCCACCGGGGAGCTGTTTTTT.